The sequence of this TCR beta chain was determined in a study of blood T cells in healthy people across ages. Trimming removed 2 bases at V and 5 bases at J, with 24 bases between. The CDR3 is 18 residues long. Germline V CDR1 and CDR2: MNHEY, SVGAGI. Together with a sample-barcoded 5' primer, a J-beta primer mix was included in a second PCR lasting roughly 6 to 12 cycles. TCRdb reanalysed the 5' RACE reads using MiXCR and keeps one entry per CDR3 protein. The profile shows around 850,000 distinct CDR3 sequences, under 40% of them singletons. Regarding this clonotype: Its antigen is still unknown.

Broader study findings: Correlation between TCR beta diversity and naive T cell percentage was strong.

The chain joins TRBV6-5 to TRBJ1-2, with D unclear. This clonotype was obtained from a man in his late teens or twenties in good health. Sequenced: blood. The CDR3 DNA reads TGTGCCAGCAGTTACCCGGGATTTAGGACCCCGACCGGTTATGGCTACACCTTC. This translates into CASSYPGFRTPTGYGYTF.